Below are 25 T cell receptor beta chains sequenced from a single sample in a study of prognosis after radiotherapy for stage I lung cancer. The genomic DNA TCR beta CDR3 region underwent two rounds of multiplex PCR. Amplification during the initial PCR round employed primers specific to each TRBV and TRBJ gene. TCRdb re-called the multiplex PCR reads through MiXCR, storing one row per CDR3 protein. The table shows fewer than 25,000 distinct CDR3 sequences, with about 46% occurring only once. The specimen was PBMCs, collected before or after stereotactic body radiation therapy (not recorded which). Source of these receptors: a donor aged 50 or older with non-small cell lung cancer.

A note on this clonotype: A much larger clone lies one base from this, so it may be a read error. The CDR3 loop reads CASRIAGANTGELFF. Here the CDR3 DNA reads TGCGCCAGCAGAATAGCGGGGGCGAACACCGGGGAGCTGTTTTTT. J is TRBJ2-2 and V is TRBV10-2; 9 bases line up with TRBD2. This CDR3 is built from 15 residues. CDR1 is WSHSY, CDR2 SAAADI, per germline. Unmatched junction bases numbered 2, after V lost 6 bases and J lost 0 bases.

This clonotype was detected many times. The chain links TRBV28 to TRBJ2-7; 7 bases are a match to TRBD1. Germline V CDR1 and CDR2: MDHEN, SYDVKM. V was clipped by 7 bases and J by 2 bases; unmatched bases: 8. The CDR3 has 14 residues. The CDR3 sequence is CASTAPGQTYEQYF. The CDR3 DNA reads TGTGCCAGCACCGCCCCGGGACAGACCTACGAGCAGTACTTC.

This chain joins TRBV7-3 and TRBJ1-1; TRBD1 might be the D (6 bases). Germline V gene data show CDR1 as SGHTA and CDR2 as FQGTGA. The CDR3 has 18 residues. V was pared by 2 bases and J by 6 bases, with 25 bases between. In DNA, the CDR3 is TGTGCCAGCAGCTTAGCGGGGGGCGGTAGCCCGCAGTCCGCTGAAGCTTTCTTT. Encoded protein: CASSLAGGGSPQSAEAFF.

Notes on this clonotype: This sequence may be a read error, since a much larger clone differs from it by one base. The rearrangement joins TRBV28 to TRBJ2-5, with D tentatively TRBD2 (6 bases). The germline gives CDR1 MDHEN, CDR2 SYDVKM. V was shortened by 6 bases and J by 8 bases, with 22 bases between the two germline ends. The CDR3 contains 15 residues. This CDR3 is CASSPHGGGEDTQYF. CDR3 nucleotides: TGTGCCAGCAGCCCGCACGGGGGTGGTGAGGATACCCAGTACTTC.

Concerning this clonotype itself: A junction end diverges from the germline sequence, so it may reflect a read error. The chain carries TRBV7-2 and TRBJ1-2, with D possibly being TRBD1 (6 bases). This CDR3 is 15 amino acids long. Per the germline V gene, CDR1 is SGHTA and CDR2 is FQGNSA. The CDR3 DNA reads as TGTGTCAGCAGCACCGACAGGACACGCTACTATGGCTACACCTTC. This sequence encodes CVSSTDRTRYYGYTF.

This clonotype came up many times. V gene TRBV7-2 combines with J gene TRBJ2-5, with 8 bases identical to TRBD2. The length of the CDR3 is 14 residues. J was trimmed by 6 bases and V by 1 base; bases with no gene match: 4. From germline, CDR1 is SGHTA and CDR2 FQGNSA. Written as DNA, the CDR3 is TGTGCCAGCAGCTTAGGCGGGGGGCCGCAGACCCAGTACTTC. Protein sequence: CASSLGGGPQTQYF. The full variable domain, with the rest looked up from reference TRBV7-2 and TRBJ2-5, is GAGVSQSPSNKVTEKGKDVELRCDPISGHTALYWYRQSLGQGLEFLIYFQGNSAPDKSGLPSDRFSAERTGGSVSTLTIQRTQQEDSAVYLCASSLGGGPQTQYFGPGTRLLVL.

Comments on this clonotype: A far larger clone is off by one base, so a read error is likely. The rearrangement joins TRBV6-2 or TRBV6-3 to TRBJ2-7, with D perhaps being TRBD1 or TRBD2 (5 bases each). The CDR3 is 15 residues long. Per germline, CDR1 MNHEY and CDR2 SVGEGT. For the CDR3, the DNA is TGTGCCAGCAGTGAGGGGTCAGACCTTCACTACGATCAGTACTTC. Amino acids: CASSEGSDLHYDQYF.

The J gene is TRBJ2-3, the V gene TRBV11-2, with TRBD2 as a possible D gene (6 bases). V dropped 4 bases and J dropped 0 bases, with 11 bases sitting between them. The CDR3 loop spans 15 amino acids. Germline CDR1 reads SGHAT; CDR2 reads FQNNGV. CDR3 DNA sequence: TGTGCCAGCAGCTCCGGGGACTCTAGCACAGATACGCAGTATTTT. Amino acid sequence: CASSSGDSSTDTQYF. The full variable domain, rest sourced from reference TRBV11-2 and TRBJ2-3, is EAGVAQSPRYKIIEKRQSVAFWCNPISGHATLYWYQQILGQGPKLLIQFQNNGVVDDSQLPKDRFSAERLKGVDSTLKIQPAKLEDSAVYLCASSSGDSSTDTQYFGPGTRLTVL.

Here the CDR3 reads CASSQDSGYGYGYTF. DNA of the CDR3: TGCGCCAGCAGCCAAGATTCTGGATATGGGTACGGCTACACCTTC. The chain carries TRBV4-1 and TRBJ1-2; D unclear. Looked up from germline, CDR1 is MGHRA and CDR2 is YSYEKL. V was cut by 0 bases and J by 8 bases, with 16 bases left in between. This CDR3 contains 15 residues.

CDR3: CASSAGHTGELFF. The CDR3 DNA reads as TGTGCCTCCTCGGCCGGGCACACCGGGGAGCTGTTTTTT. This chain uses TRBV11-3 with TRBJ2-2; no reliable D call. Germline CDR1 and CDR2: SGHNT and YENEEA. The CDR3 spans 13 residues. The germline V and J ends were trimmed by 11 bases and 3 bases, with 13 bases remaining between them.

This clonotype came up once. This chain links TRBV7-3 with TRBJ2-3; tentative D call: TRBD2 (6 bases). There are 16 residues in the CDR3. V was cut by 2 bases and J by 0 bases, with 12 bases left in between. Germline V gives CDR1 SGHTA, CDR2 FQGTGA. In DNA form, the CDR3 reads TGTGCCAGCAGCTTAGGGGTGGGAGGTAGCACAGATACGCAGTATTTT. It is translated as CASSLGVGGSTDTQYF.

The chain links TRBV12-3 or TRBV12-4 to TRBJ1-5; a possible D gene is TRBD1 (5 bases). Trimming removed 3 bases at V and 6 bases at J, with 15 bases between. The CDR3 is 15 residues long. The DNA of the CDR3 is TGTGCCAGCAGTTTTAGGGCAGGGATGAGTCAGCCCCAGCATTTT. Encoded protein: CASSFRAGMSQPQHF.

V and J are TRBV11-2 and TRBJ2-7; D tentatively fits TRBD1 or TRBD2 (5 bases each). The ends were cut back, 7 bases at V and 0 bases at J, with 16 bases in the middle. Germline CDR1 SGHAT, CDR2 FQNNGV. The CDR3 runs 15 residues. The CDR3 region has the DNA TGTGCCAGCATGTATACCGGGACGAGCTCCTACGAGCAGTACTTC. It specifies CASMYTGTSSYEQYF.

Points on this clonotype: This is likely an artifact of a read error, given a far larger clone one base away. The rearrangement uses TRBV6-5 and TRBJ2-7, with TRBD2 matching over 12 bases. The CDR3 totals 14 residues. V dropped 4 bases and J dropped 6; count of bases not matched to a gene: 4. CDR1 and CDR2 from the germline V gene are MNHEY and SVGAGI. The DNA for the CDR3 is TGTGCCAGCAGTTGCTCTAGCGGGAGGGGCGAGCAGTACTTC. Amino acid sequence: CASSCSSGRGEQYF.

This chain uses TRBV7-2 with TRBJ1-5; D may be TRBD1 (6 bases). The germline V gene encodes CDR1 SGHTA and CDR2 FQGNSA. Trimming stripped 5 bases from V and 6 bases from J, with 17 bases between. The CDR3 totals 15 residues. In DNA form, the CDR3 reads TGTGCCAGCAGCCGTGGCTCGGGGGCGGGTCAGCCCCAGCATTTT. This sequence encodes CASSRGSGAGQPQHF.

The chain uses TRBV11-3 and TRBJ2-3; D possibly corresponds to TRBD2 (6 bases). CDR1 SGHNT and CDR2 YENEEA come from the germline V gene. Trimming left V 5 bases short and J 1 base short, with 16 bases between. The CDR3 sequence is 16 residues long. CDR3 nucleotide sequence: TGTGCCAGCAGCCATGGAGGGACGGGGGGCACAGATACGCAGTATTTT. Its translation is CASSHGGTGGTDTQYF.

This clonotype was seen repeatedly, ten times or more. This may stem from a read error, because a much larger clone lies one nucleotide away. The J gene is TRBJ1-1, the V gene TRBV28; D may be TRBD1 (5 bases). Germline assignment: CDR1 MDHEN and CDR2 SYDVKM. The CDR3 spans 17 residues. The CDR3, as DNA: TGTGGCAGCAACCCAAGTCAAAGGGTGGGGCTGAACACTGAAGCTTTCTTT. Translated, it gives CGSNPSQRVGLNTEAFF.

In its sample, this clonotype is medium-sized (0.01 to 0.1%). The V and J genes are TRBV6-5 and TRBJ2-7, with 8 bases identical to TRBD2. After removal of 4 bases from V and 3 bases from J, the junction contained 5 bases not matched to a gene. Germline CDR1 and CDR2: MNHEY and SVGAGI. The CDR3 loop spans 14 amino acids. DNA for the CDR3: TGTGCCAGCAGTTTGAGCGGGAGCCACTACGAGCAGTACTTC. As protein: CASSLSGSHYEQYF.

On this clonotype itself: The CDR3 does not close with the conserved phenylalanine or tryptophan, likely indicating a read error. The V and J genes are TRBV6-1 and TRBJ2-3; 7 nucleotides line up with TRBD1. Germline lookup yields CDR1 MNHNS and CDR2 SASEGT. The junction had 17 bases not matched to a gene; V was cut back by 6 bases and J by 5 bases. This CDR3 has 17 amino acids. CDR3 region: CASRPGQWNIRGDTQYS. CDR3 coding DNA: TGTGCCAGCAGACCGGGACAGTGGAATATTCGAGGAGATACGCAGTATTCT.

This clonotype has ten or more counts. V usage is TRBV24-1 and J usage is TRBJ2-1; 9 bases align to TRBD1. This CDR3 is 16 amino acids long. The V segment lost 3 bases and the J segment 8 bases; nucleotides outside the gene matches: 10. Germline V gene lookup returns CDR1 KGHDR and CDR2 SFDVKD. The CDR3 loop reads CATSDAGQGGIDEQFF. CDR3 DNA sequence: TGTGCCACCAGTGATGCGGGACAGGGTGGGATTGATGAGCAGTTCTTC.

J is TRBJ2-7 and V is TRBV7-9; no clear D. Germline V gene data show CDR1 as SEHNR and CDR2 as FQNEAQ (reference sequence). There are 13 residues in the CDR3. Deletions cut 1 base from V and 3 bases from J, with 7 bases between. CDR3 amino acids: CASSLERNYEQYF. CDR3 DNA: TGTGCCAGCAGCTTAGAACGGAACTACGAGCAGTACTTC.

This clonotype was detected many times. The chain links TRBV7-8 to TRBJ1-3; weak D call: TRBD1 (5 bases). The germline CDR1 and CDR2 sequences are SGHVS and FQNEAQ. V dropped 7 bases and J dropped 1 base, with 11 bases sitting between them. The CDR3 runs 14 residues. CDR3 amino acids: CASTPGVSGNTIYF. For the CDR3, the DNA is TGTGCCAGCACTCCGGGGGTTTCTGGAAACACCATATATTTT.

The chain uses TRBV15 and TRBJ2-3; D uncertain. Germline lookup yields CDR1 LNHNV and CDR2 YYDKDF (reference sequence). V shed 4 bases and J shed 2 bases, with 13 bases lying between them. This CDR3 spans 15 amino acids. CDR3 bases: TGTGCCACCAGCATGGCCCCGTATATCACAGATACGCAGTATTTT. This codes for CATSMAPYITDTQYF.

A few counts support this clonotype. This chain uses TRBV6-1 with TRBJ1-3; the D is unclear. The V end was cut by 1 base, the J end by 0 bases, with 7 bases between. Per the germline V gene, CDR1 is MNHNS and CDR2 is SASEGT. There are 15 residues in the CDR3. Written as DNA, the CDR3 is TGTGCCAGCAGTGAAGAGGTGACCTCTGGAAACACCATATATTTT. Amino acid sequence: CASSEEVTSGNTIYF.

This clonotype was counted ten times or more. The gene calls are TRBV20-1 and TRBJ1-5; TRBD1 might be the D (5 bases). The germline CDR1 and CDR2 sequences are DFQATT and SNEGSKA (reference sequence). The CDR3 spans 16 residues. V lost 4 bases to trimming and J lost 2 bases, with 18 bases between them. The CDR3 spells CSAIREGPRGNQPQHF. The CDR3 coding sequence is TGCAGTGCTATAAGGGAGGGGCCGCGGGGCAATCAGCCCCAGCATTTT.